Presented here are 17 T cell receptor beta chains from one specimen sequenced in a study of blood T cell repertoires in COVID-19. Here immunoSEQ multiplex PCR was the method, and the copy in TCRdb shows in-frame clones only, minus some. The sample carries approximately 50,000 clones, roughly 78% recorded once. The source material was peripheral blood. The receptors were sampled from a man aged 65-85 years with acute or convalescent COVID-19.

The chain employs TRBV29-1 and TRBJ2-3, with 10 bases matching TRBD2. Trimming removed 6 bases from V and 4 bases from J; junction bases left unmatched: 10. This CDR3 spans 15 amino acids. Per germline, CDR1 SQVTM and CDR2 ANQGSEA. CDR3 sequence (DNA): TGCAGCGTCCCATCACTAGCGGGATTCGCAGATACGCAGTATTTT. It is translated as CSVPSLAGFADTQYF.

The chain links TRBV5-6 to TRBJ2-5; D is ambiguous. The length of the CDR3 is 13 residues. V was clipped by 2 bases and J by 3 bases, with 8 bases between them. The germline CDR1 and CDR2 sequences are SGHDT and YYEEEE. CDR3 sequence reads: CASSFEVEETQYF. As DNA, the CDR3 is TGTGCCAGCAGCTTTGAGGTGGAAGAGACCCAGTACTTC.

This sequence joins TRBV11-1 and TRBJ1-2, with TRBD1 matching over 8 bases. The CDR3 length is 14 residues. The germline V gene has CDR1 SGHAT and CDR2 FQDESV (reference sequence). The V and J ends lost 4 bases and 7 bases, in that order; junction bases with no gene match: 8. The CDR3 is CASSSTGDGFGYTF. As DNA, the CDR3 is TGTGCCAGCAGCTCGACAGGGGACGGGTTTGGCTACACCTTC.

This clone was observed at least ten times. V usage is TRBV27 and J usage is TRBJ1-1; the match to TRBD1 covers 7 bases. This CDR3 comprises 12 residues. J was trimmed by 6 bases and V by 3 bases; bases with no gene match: 1. Per the germline V gene, CDR1 is MNHEY and CDR2 is SMNVEV (reference sequence). The CDR3 protein is CASSFQGAEAFF. The CDR3 region has the DNA TGTGCCAGCAGTTTCCAGGGGGCTGAAGCTTTCTTT.

This clone was counted only a few times. The CDR3 protein is CASSLGIKAGYTEAFF. In DNA, the CDR3 is TGCGCCAGCAGCCTGGGGATTAAGGCAGGGTACACTGAAGCTTTCTTT. The chain links TRBV5-1 to TRBJ1-1, with D perhaps matching TRBD1 (5 bases). Germline CDR1 SGHRS, CDR2 YFSETQ. CDR3 length: 16 amino acids. The ends were cut back, 4 bases at V and 3 bases at J, with 19 bases in the middle.

The CDR3 DNA reads as TGTGCCAGCACCACACGAACAGGGGGCCGAGATGGCTACACCTTC. Its protein product is CASTTRTGGRDGYTF. The genes are TRBV3-1 (or the pseudogene TRBV3-2) and TRBJ1-2; 9 bases fit TRBD1. Per the germline V gene, CDR1 is LGHDT and CDR2 is YNNKEL (reference sequence). CDR3 length equals 15 residues. The V and J ends lost 7 bases and 6 bases, in that order; junction bases with no gene match: 12.

This chain connects TRBV18 to TRBJ1-5; possible D gene TRBD1, 6 bases. The germline CDR1 and CDR2 sequences are KGHSH and LQKENI. V lost 3 bases, J lost 0 bases, and 15 bases lay in between. The CDR3 consists of 17 residues. The CDR3 sequence is CASSPRDNRHSNQPQHF. In DNA, the CDR3 is TGTGCCAGCTCACCCAGGGACAATCGTCATAGCAATCAGCCCCAGCATTTT.

The chain links TRBV5-4 to TRBJ1-2; 10 positions match TRBD1. Germline assignment: CDR1 SGHNT and CDR2 YYREEE (reference sequence). Unmatched junction bases numbered 8, after V lost 4 bases and J lost 8 bases. This CDR3 contains 14 residues. Written as DNA, the CDR3 is TGTGCCAGCAGCCCGGGACAGGGGTACCTGGGCTACACCTTC. Translating gives CASSPGQGYLGYTF.

The chain couples TRBV11-3 to TRBJ2-2, with TRBD1 matching 9 bases. The CDR3 has 15 residues. V gave up 5 bases and J gave up 6 bases; unmatched junction bases: 7. Germline CDR1 and CDR2: SGHNT and YENEEA. Here the CDR3 DNA reads TGTGCCAGCAGCCACGGGACAGGGTGGGCCGGGGAGCTGTTTTTT. Protein: CASSHGTGWAGELFF.

V usage is TRBV5-1 and J usage is TRBJ1-1, with D possibly TRBD1 on 5 matching bases. The CDR3 consists of 13 residues. CDR1 is SGHRS, CDR2 YFSETQ, per germline. The germline V and J ends were trimmed by 4 bases and 5 bases, with 12 bases remaining between them. The CDR3 reads CASSAWGRTEAFF. In DNA form, the CDR3 reads TGCGCCAGCAGCGCCTGGGGGAGGACTGAAGCTTTCTTT. The full variable domain, its missing parts supplied by reference TRBV5-1 and TRBJ1-1, is KAGVTQTPRYLIKTRGQQVTLSCSPISGHRSVSWYQQTPGQGLQFLFEYFSETQRNKGNFPGRFSGRQFSNSRSEMNVSTLELGDSALYLCASSAWGRTEAFFGQGTRLTVV.

CDR3 sequence reads: CASSESNSKNIQYF. CDR3 bases: TGCGCCAGCAGTGAGTCTAACAGCAAAAACATTCAGTACTTC. The genes are TRBV10-1 and TRBJ2-4; D not resolved. Trimming took off 0 bases at V and 3 bases at J, with 6 bases between the two ends. CDR1 is WNHNN and CDR2 is SYGVQD in the germline V gene (reference sequence). The CDR3 is 14 amino acids.

The rearrangement joins TRBV11-3 to TRBJ2-5, with TRBD2 matching 7 bases. V was pared by 0 bases and J by 5 bases, with 3 bases of the junction left unmatched. This CDR3 is built from 14 residues. Germline V gives CDR1 SGHNT, CDR2 YENEEA. The CDR3, as DNA: TGTGCCAGCAGCTTAGACGGGCGGGGGGAGACCCAGTACTTC. Residues: CASSLDGRGETQYF. Full variable domain (missing parts from reference TRBV11-3 and TRBJ2-5): EAGVVQSPRYKIIEKKQPVAFWCNPISGHNTLYWYLQNLGQGPELLIRYENEEAVDDSQLPKDRFSAERLKGVDSTLKIQPAELGDSAVYLCASSLDGRGETQYFGPGTRLLVL.

The V gene is TRBV7-2, the J gene TRBJ1-5, with D maybe TRBD1 (5 bases). This CDR3 is built from 13 residues. CDR1 and CDR2 from the germline V gene are SGHTA and FQGNSA. V was clipped by 1 base and J by 4 bases, with 5 bases between them. The CDR3 sequence is CASSLGTNQPQHF. The CDR3 DNA sequence: TGTGCCAGCAGCTTAGGGACAAATCAGCCCCAGCATTTT.

The CDR3 nucleotides read TGTGCCAGTAGTCCTAGCCCCCAGCGGACTTGGTACAATGAGCAGTTCTTC. Encoded protein: CASSPSPQRTWYNEQFF. The chain couples TRBV19 to TRBJ2-1, with D possibly TRBD2 on 5 matching bases. CDR1 LNHDA and CDR2 SQIVND come from the germline V gene (reference sequence). The CDR3 extends over 17 amino acids. Deletions cut 5 bases from V and 4 bases from J, with 21 bases between.

The rearrangement joins TRBV7-3 to TRBJ2-3, with D perhaps matching TRBD2 (6 bases). From germline, CDR1 is SGHTA and CDR2 FQGTGA. V lost 5 bases and J lost 9, with 15 bases in between. The CDR3 is 13 amino acids. The CDR3 spells CASSETPSETQYF. CDR3 bases: TGTGCCAGCAGCGAAACCCCTAGCGAGACGCAGTATTTT.

The chain joins TRBV5-1 to TRBJ2-7; D is possibly TRBD1 (5 bases). This CDR3 comprises 15 residues. Germline V gene lookup returns CDR1 SGHRS and CDR2 YFSETQ. V was trimmed by 1 base and J by 5 bases, leaving 16 bases between them. The CDR3 sequence is CASSLTGAGWDEQYF. The CDR3 DNA is TGCGCCAGCAGCTTGACAGGAGCCGGGTGGGACGAGCAGTACTTC.

This chain links TRBV9 with TRBJ2-1; D is unresolved. The germline CDR1 and CDR2 sequences are SGDLS and YYNGEE. The CDR3 is 15 amino acids. V lost 3 bases and J 9 bases, leaving 19 bases between the germline ends. The CDR3 sequence is CASSASPGSGGEQFF. Written as DNA, the CDR3 is TGTGCCAGCAGCGCCTCACCCGGGTCCGGCGGTGAGCAGTTCTTC. Based on the CDR3 plus reference TRBV9 and TRBJ2-1, the full variable domain is DSGVTQTPKHLITATGQRVTLRCSPRSGDLSVYWYQQSLDQGLQFLIQYYNGEERAKGNILERFSAQQFPDLHSELNLSSLELGDSALYFCASSASPGSGGEQFFGPGTRLTVL.